This entry concerns a single TCR beta chain. Its antigen is as yet unknown. This sample is drawn from a study of cytomegalovirus exposure and HLA in healthy donors. Study-level points and caveats: TCR beta chains numbering more than 150 were designated cytomegalovirus-associated. In a later analysis, HLA-associated beta chains showed higher expansion and lower generation probabilities than comparable chains.

CDR3 length: 14 residues. CDR1 GTSNPN and CDR2 SVGIG come from the germline V gene (reference sequence). Trimming removed 5 bases from V and 8 bases from J; junction bases left unmatched: 12. This PCR relied on a set of 60 Vbeta primers and 13 Jbeta primers. Measured with immunoSEQ multiplex PCR; TCRdb has only the in-frame clones, and not every one. The listing contains about 200,000 clones. The chain has TRBV30 and TRBJ2-3; 8 bases are a match to TRBD2. The sequenced sample was PBMCs. The receptor's source is a boy aged 10-17 years in good health and CMV-seronegative. In DNA form, the CDR3 reads TGTGCCTGGTCGCAGCGGGGGAGCGGGGTTACGCAGTATTTT. Translation gives CAWSQRGSGVTQYF.